The clone carrying this T cell receptor beta chain was detected a few times. Its antigen is undetermined. These data originate in a study of cytomegalovirus exposure and HLA in healthy donors. Study results and limitations: In a later analysis, the majority of CMV-associated beta chains seemingly showed HLA restriction.

V gave up 5 bases and J gave up 6 bases, with 14 bases separating them. The CDR3 runs to 14 residues. The germline CDR1 and CDR2 sequences are SGHRS and YFSETQ. The donors (healthy individuals) were bone marrow donors. PCR amplification relied on 60 Vbeta primers (plus 13 Jbeta primers). Sequenced by immunoSEQ multiplex PCR; TCRdb stores in-frame clones only, minus some. The data contain more than 140,000 clones, 82% of them seen just once; the ten biggest clones take up 1.9%. The source of this sequence is a middle-aged woman in good health and CMV-seronegative. V is TRBV5-1 and J is TRBJ1-4, with unresolved D. Sequencing used PBMCs. The CDR3 here is CASRSTLVYEKLFF. The CDR3 nucleotides are TGCGCCAGCAGGTCGACCCTAGTATATGAAAAACTGTTTTTT. The variable domain in full, completed from reference TRBV5-1 and TRBJ1-4, reads KAGVTQTPRYLIKTRGQQVTLSCSPISGHRSVSWYQQTPGQGLQFLFEYFSETQRNKGNFPGRFSGRQFSNSRSEMNVSTLELGDSALYLCASRSTLVYEKLFFGSGTQLSVL.